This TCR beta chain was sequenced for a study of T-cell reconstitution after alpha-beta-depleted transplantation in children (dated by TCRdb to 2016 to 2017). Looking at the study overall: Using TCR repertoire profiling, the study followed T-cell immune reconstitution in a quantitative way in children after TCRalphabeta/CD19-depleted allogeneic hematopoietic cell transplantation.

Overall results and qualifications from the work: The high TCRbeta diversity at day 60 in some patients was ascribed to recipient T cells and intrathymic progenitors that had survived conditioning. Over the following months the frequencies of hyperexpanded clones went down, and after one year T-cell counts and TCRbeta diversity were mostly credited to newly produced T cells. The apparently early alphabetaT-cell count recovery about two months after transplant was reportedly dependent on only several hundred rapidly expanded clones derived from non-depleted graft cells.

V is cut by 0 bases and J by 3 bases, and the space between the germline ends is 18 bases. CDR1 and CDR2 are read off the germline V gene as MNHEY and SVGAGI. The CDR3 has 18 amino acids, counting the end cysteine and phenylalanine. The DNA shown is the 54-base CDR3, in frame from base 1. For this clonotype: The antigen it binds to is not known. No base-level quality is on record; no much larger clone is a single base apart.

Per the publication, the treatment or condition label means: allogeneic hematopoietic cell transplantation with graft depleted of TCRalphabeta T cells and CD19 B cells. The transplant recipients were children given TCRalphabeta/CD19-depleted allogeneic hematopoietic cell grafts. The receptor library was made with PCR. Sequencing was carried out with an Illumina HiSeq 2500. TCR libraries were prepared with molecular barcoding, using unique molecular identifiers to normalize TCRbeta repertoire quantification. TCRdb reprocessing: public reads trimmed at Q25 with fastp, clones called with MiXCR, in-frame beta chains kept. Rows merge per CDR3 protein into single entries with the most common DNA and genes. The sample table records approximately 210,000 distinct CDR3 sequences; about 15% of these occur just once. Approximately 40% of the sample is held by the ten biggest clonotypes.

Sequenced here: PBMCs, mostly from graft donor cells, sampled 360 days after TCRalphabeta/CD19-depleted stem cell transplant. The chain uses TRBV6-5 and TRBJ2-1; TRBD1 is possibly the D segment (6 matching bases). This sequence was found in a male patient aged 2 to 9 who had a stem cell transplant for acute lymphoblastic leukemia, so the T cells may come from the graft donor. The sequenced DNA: TGTGCCAGCAGTTACTCCCAGGCTAGCAGGGGTCTCTACAATGAGCAGTTCTTC. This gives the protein CASSYSQASRGLYNEQFF.